Each of the 10 T cell receptor beta chains below was sequenced from the same sample in a study of OX40 agonist ivuxolimab in advanced cancers. Produced via immunoSEQ multiplex PCR; TCRdb's table is partial and in-frame only. The data contain under 35,000 clones, about four fifths of them singletons. The starting material was CD4+ or CD8+ T cells sorted from blood, obtained in a trial of the OX40 agonist ivuxolimab. These receptors were taken from an adult with an advanced solid tumor such as melanoma, head and neck, liver or kidney cancer.

The chain combines TRBV2 with TRBJ2-5, with unresolved D. Per the germline V gene, CDR1 is SNHLY and CDR2 is FYNNEI. V was trimmed by 6 bases and J by 6 bases, leaving 11 bases between them. This CDR3 comprises 12 residues. The CDR3, as DNA: TGTGCCAGCAGCCTACTCCTTCAGACCCAGTACTTC. Protein: CASSLLLQTQYF.

This clone ranks as medium-sized (0.01 to 0.1%). The chain combines TRBV5-1 with TRBJ2-7, with 7 bases matching TRBD1. From germline, CDR1 is SGHRS and CDR2 YFSETQ. The V segment lost 0 bases and the J segment 0 bases; nucleotides outside the gene matches: 6. This CDR3 has 16 residues. In DNA form, the CDR3 reads TGCGCCAGCAGCTTGGCGGACAGGCCCTACTCCTACGAGCAGTACTTC. Amino acid sequence: CASSLADRPYSYEQYF.

There are a few counts of this clone. This sequence joins TRBV18 and TRBJ2-7, with D unresolved. Germline-derived CDR1 and CDR2 are KGHSH and LQKENI. Trimming shortened V by 4 bases and J by 7 bases, and 8 bases separated the two germline ends. The CDR3 is made up of 11 amino acids. The CDR3: CASSLQGEQYF. CDR3 DNA sequence: TGTGCCAGCTCACTCCAAGGTGAGCAGTACTTC. The full variable domain, in which reference TRBV18 and TRBJ2-7 provide the parts outside the CDR3, is NAGVMQNPRHLVRRRGQEARLRCSPMKGHSHVYWYRQLPEEGLKFMVYLQKENIIDESGMPKERFSAEFPKEGPSILRIQQVVRGDSAAYFCASSLQGEQYFGPGTRLTVT.

This chain uses TRBV28 with TRBJ1-2; D remains unclear. Germline CDR1 and CDR2: MDHEN and SYDVKM. V gave up 1 base and J gave up 3 bases, with 9 bases separating them. The CDR3 covers 14 residues. The chain's CDR3 is CASSLLRVDYGYTF. Written as DNA, the CDR3 is TGTGCCAGCAGTTTATTAAGGGTGGACTATGGCTACACCTTC.

The chain joins TRBV19 to TRBJ1-5; TRBD1 is a possible D gene (5 bases). The CDR3 has 15 residues. Germline loops: CDR1 LNHDA, CDR2 SQIVND (reference sequence). V was pared by 3 bases and J by 3 bases, with 12 bases between. In nucleotides, the CDR3 is TGTGCCAGTAGTATTCAGGGCCCTAACAATCAGCCCCAGCATTTT. Translated, it gives CASSIQGPNNQPQHF. Together with reference TRBV19 and TRBJ1-5, the CDR3 gives the full variable domain: DGGITQSPKYLFRKEGQNVTLSCEQNLNHDAMYWYRQDPGQGLRLIYYSQIVNDFQKGDIAEGYSVSREKKESFPLTVTSAQKNPTAFYLCASSIQGPNNQPQHFGDGTRLSIL.

CDR3 loop: CASGQGAQVFEAFF. As DNA, the CDR3 is TGTGCCAGCGGCCAGGGGGCGCAGGTGTTTGAAGCTTTCTTT. The chain carries TRBV2 and TRBJ1-1; 8 nucleotides match TRBD1. Trimming removed 8 bases from V and 7 bases from J; junction bases left unmatched: 12. The germline V gene has CDR1 SNHLY and CDR2 FYNNEI. The length of the CDR3 is 14 residues.

V and J are TRBV7-2 and TRBJ2-7; TRBD2 is a possible D gene (6 bases). The CDR3 length is 13 residues. V lost 4 bases, J lost 7 bases, and 14 bases lay in between. CDR1 and CDR2 from the germline V gene are SGHTA and FQGNSA. The CDR3 DNA sequence: TGTGCCAGCAGCTCGGGGGTATCGTGGGAGCAGTACTTC. Its protein is CASSSGVSWEQYF.

This clone turned up a few times. The V gene is TRBV28, the J gene TRBJ1-2; D is uncertain. The CDR3 contains 13 residues. The germline V gene has CDR1 MDHEN and CDR2 SYDVKM. V was shortened by 7 bases and J by 2 bases, with 11 bases between the two germline ends. CDR3 region: CASNPQENYGYTF. Here the CDR3 DNA reads TGTGCCAGCAACCCTCAGGAGAACTATGGCTACACCTTC.

CDR3 protein: CASSRSTGGDEQYF. In DNA, the CDR3 is TGTGCCAGCAGCCGATCAACAGGGGGCGACGAGCAGTACTTC. The chain joins TRBV7-2 to TRBJ2-7; 9 nucleotides line up with TRBD1. Per the germline V gene, CDR1 is SGHTA and CDR2 is FQGNSA. With 5 bases clipped from V and 5 bases from J, the junction kept 7 bases outside the gene matches. CDR3 size: 14 residues.

The chain has TRBV18 and TRBJ2-5, with 7 bases matching TRBD1. The germline CDR1 and CDR2 sequences are KGHSH and LQKENI. This CDR3 is built from 15 residues. V dropped 0 bases and J dropped 5; count of bases not matched to a gene: 6. The chain's CDR3 is CASSPPLNRGETQYF. CDR3 DNA: TGTGCCAGCTCACCACCCCTAAACAGGGGCGAGACCCAGTACTTC.